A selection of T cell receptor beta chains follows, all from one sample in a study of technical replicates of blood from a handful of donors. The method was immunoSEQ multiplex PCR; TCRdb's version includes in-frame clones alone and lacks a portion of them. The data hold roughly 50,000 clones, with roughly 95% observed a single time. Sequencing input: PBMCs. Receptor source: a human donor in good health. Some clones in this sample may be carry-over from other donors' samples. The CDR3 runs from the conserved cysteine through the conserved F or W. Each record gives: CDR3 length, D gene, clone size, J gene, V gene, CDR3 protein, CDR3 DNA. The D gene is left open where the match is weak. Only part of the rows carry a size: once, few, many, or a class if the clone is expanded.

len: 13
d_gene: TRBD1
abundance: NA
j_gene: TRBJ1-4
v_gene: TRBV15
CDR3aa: CATSGTETEKLFF
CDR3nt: TGTGCCACCAGCGGGACAGAAACCGAAAAACTGTTTTTT

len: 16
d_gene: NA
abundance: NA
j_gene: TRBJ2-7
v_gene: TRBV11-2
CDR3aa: CASSLAGGYARPEQYF
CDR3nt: TGTGCCAGCAGCTTAGCTGGGGGGTATGCGAGGCCCGAGCAGTACTTC

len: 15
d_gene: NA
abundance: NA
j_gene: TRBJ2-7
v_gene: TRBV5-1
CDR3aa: CASSSETERSRKQYF
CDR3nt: TGCGCCAGCAGCTCAGAAACAGAACGGTCTCGAAAGCAGTACTTC

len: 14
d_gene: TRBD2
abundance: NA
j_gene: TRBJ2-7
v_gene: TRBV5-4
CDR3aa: CASSTGLANYEQYF
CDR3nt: TGTGCCAGCAGCACGGGACTAGCGAACTACGAGCAGTACTTC

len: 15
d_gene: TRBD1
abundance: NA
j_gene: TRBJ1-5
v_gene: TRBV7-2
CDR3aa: CASSSFQGAGQPQHF
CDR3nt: TGTGCCAGCAGCTCCTTTCAGGGGGCAGGACAGCCCCAGCATTTT

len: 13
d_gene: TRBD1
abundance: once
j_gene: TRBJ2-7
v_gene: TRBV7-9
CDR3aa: CASSSEAGGEQYF
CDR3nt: TGTGCCAGCAGCTCTGAAGCAGGGGGCGAGCAGTACTTC

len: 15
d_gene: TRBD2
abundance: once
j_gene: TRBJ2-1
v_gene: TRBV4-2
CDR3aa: CASSPAAGVNNEQFF
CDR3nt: TGTGCCAGCAGCCCCGCCGCGGGGGTAAACAATGAGCAGTTCTTC

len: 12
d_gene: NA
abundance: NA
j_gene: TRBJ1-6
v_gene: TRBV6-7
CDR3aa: CASSNKLRGLHF
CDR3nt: TGTGCCAGCAGCAATAAACTCAGGGGCCTCCACTTT

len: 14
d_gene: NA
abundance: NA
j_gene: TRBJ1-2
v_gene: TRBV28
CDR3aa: CASSTHRSYYGYTF
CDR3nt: TGTGCCAGCAGTACCCACAGGAGTTACTATGGCTACACCTTC

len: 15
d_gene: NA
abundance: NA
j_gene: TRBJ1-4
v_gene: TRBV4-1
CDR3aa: CASSQVPGMGEKLFF
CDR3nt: TGCGCCAGCAGCCAAGTGCCGGGGATGGGTGAAAAACTGTTTTTT

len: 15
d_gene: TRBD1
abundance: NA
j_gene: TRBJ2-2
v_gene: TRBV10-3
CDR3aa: CAIMGQGTATGELFF
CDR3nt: TGTGCCATCATGGGACAGGGGACGGCCACCGGGGAGCTGTTTTTT

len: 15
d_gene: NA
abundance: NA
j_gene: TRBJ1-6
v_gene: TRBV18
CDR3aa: CASSWGPKGDSPLHF
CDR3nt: TGTGCCAGCTCATGGGGCCCCAAAGGGGATTCACCCCTCCACTTT

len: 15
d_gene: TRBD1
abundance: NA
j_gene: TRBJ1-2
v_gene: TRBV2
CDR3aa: CATYPHRQGARGYTF
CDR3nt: TGTGCCACCTACCCTCATCGACAGGGGGCGAGGGGCTACACCTTC

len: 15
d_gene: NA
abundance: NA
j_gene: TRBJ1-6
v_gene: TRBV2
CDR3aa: CASSETPGGNSPLHF
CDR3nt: TGTGCCAGCAGTGAAACCCCGGGGGGTAATTCACCCCTCCACTTT

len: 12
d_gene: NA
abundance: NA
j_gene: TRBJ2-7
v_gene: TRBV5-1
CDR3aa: CASSSTTYEQYF
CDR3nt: TGCGCCAGCTCATCAACAACCTACGAGCAGTACTTC

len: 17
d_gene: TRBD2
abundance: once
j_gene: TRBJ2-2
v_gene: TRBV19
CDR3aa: CASSIRAGGPDTGELFF
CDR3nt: TGTGCCAGTAGTATAAGGGCGGGGGGGCCAGATACCGGGGAGCTGTTTTTT

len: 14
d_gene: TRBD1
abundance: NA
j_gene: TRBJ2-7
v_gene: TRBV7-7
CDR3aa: CASSPDRGAHEQYF
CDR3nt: TGTGCCAGCAGCCCGGACAGGGGGGCTCACGAGCAGTACTTC

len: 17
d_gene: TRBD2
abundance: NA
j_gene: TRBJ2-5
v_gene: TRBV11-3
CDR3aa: CASSLGSTSGTQETQYF
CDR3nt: TGTGCCAGCAGCTTAGGGTCCACTAGCGGGACCCAAGAGACCCAGTACTTC

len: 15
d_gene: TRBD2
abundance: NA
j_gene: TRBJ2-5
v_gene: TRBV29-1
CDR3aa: CGFLGSGMDSETQYF
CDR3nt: TGCGGGTTTTTAGGTAGCGGGATGGACTCGGAGACCCAGTACTTC

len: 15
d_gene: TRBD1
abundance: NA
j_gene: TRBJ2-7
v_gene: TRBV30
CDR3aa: CAWSFYRDSSYEQYF
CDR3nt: TGTGCCTGGAGTTTCTACCGGGACAGCTCCTACGAGCAGTACTTC

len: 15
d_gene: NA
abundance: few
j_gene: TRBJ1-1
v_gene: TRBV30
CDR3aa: CAWSVLGLTAIEAFF
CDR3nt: TGTGCCTGGAGTGTACTAGGACTGACGGCCATTGAAGCTTTCTTT

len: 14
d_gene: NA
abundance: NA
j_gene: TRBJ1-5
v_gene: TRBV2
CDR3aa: CASTAGVSNQPQHF
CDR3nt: TGTGCCAGCACAGCAGGGGTTAGCAATCAGCCCCAGCATTTT

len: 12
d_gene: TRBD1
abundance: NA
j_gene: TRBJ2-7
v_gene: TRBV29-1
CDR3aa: CSVGDSRLEQYF
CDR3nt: TGCAGCGTAGGGGACAGCCGGCTCGAGCAGTACTTC

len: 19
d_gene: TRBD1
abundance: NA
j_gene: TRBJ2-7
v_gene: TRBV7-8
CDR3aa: CASSFRTGKTGSRTYEQYF
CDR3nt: TGTGCCAGCAGCTTCAGGACAGGAAAAACCGGGTCCCGAACCTACGAGCAGTACTTC

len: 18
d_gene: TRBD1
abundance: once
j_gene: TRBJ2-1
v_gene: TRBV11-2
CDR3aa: CASSHFTPSGGRGDEQFF
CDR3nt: TGTGCCAGCAGCCACTTTACTCCATCAGGGGGTAGAGGCGATGAGCAGTTCTTC

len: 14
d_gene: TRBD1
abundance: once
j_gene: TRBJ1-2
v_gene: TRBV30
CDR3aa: CAWTRDRANYGYTF
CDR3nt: TGTGCCTGGACCAGGGACAGGGCTAACTATGGCTACACCTTC

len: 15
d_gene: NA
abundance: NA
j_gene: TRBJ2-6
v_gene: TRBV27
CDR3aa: CASRTRGSGANVLTF
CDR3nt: TGTGCCAGCAGAACCAGGGGCTCTGGGGCCAACGTCCTGACTTTC

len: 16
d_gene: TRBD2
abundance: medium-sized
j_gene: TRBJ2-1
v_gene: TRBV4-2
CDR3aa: CASSQGTSGEYNEQFF
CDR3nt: TGTGCCAGCAGCCAAGGGACTAGCGGGGAGTACAATGAGCAGTTCTTC